This TCR beta chain was recorded in a study of early T cells in non-severe SARS-CoV-2 infection. Study-wide findings and caveats: There was a bias toward anti-spike CD8 responses in VDJdb matching, which missed private and CD4 specificities.

Germline trimming cut 3 bases from V and 8 bases from J; bases unmatched to any gene: 12. Germline loops: CDR1 DFQATT, CDR2 SNEGSKA (reference sequence). The CDR3 contains 14 residues. TCRdb passed the 5' RACE reads through MiXCR, listing each CDR3 protein once. The data contain about 81,000 distinct CDR3 sequences, 5.5% to 7.5% of them singletons. This clonotype was observed a handful of times. Its antigen is not known. The chain employs TRBV20-1 and TRBJ1-2, with 7 bases identical to TRBD1. The sequence was obtained from an adult who was a healthcare worker with PCR-confirmed SARS-CoV-2 infection or an uninfected control (not recorded which). The sample consisted of whole blood. CDR3 loop: CSASPTGSTMGYTF. The CDR3 DNA sequence: TGCAGTGCTAGTCCGACAGGGTCTACTATGGGCTACACCTTC.